This T cell receptor (beta chain) was sequenced in a study of blood T cell repertoires in COVID-19. Study-level background: Material from acute and convalescent COVID-19 was sourced from the United States, Italy and Spain. From T cells, B-cell-depleted T cells, or PBMCs came the material, which was cDNA or gDNA.

The germline gives CDR1 LGHDT, CDR2 YNNKEL (reference sequence). CDR3 size: 14 residues. The V end was cut by 4 bases, the J end by 5 bases, with 14 bases between. In the authors' methods: Reference gene primer amplification yielded estimated nucleated cell counts. This table comes from immunoSEQ multiplex PCR, and its TCRdb copy is limited to in-frame clones, with some not included. V and J calls and clone size come straight from that table; D and trimming were deduced from the DNA. The sample records approximately 260,000 clones, roughly nine tenths being singletons. The source is a man between 60 and 75 years old who had recovered from COVID-19. The chain employs TRBV3-1 (or the pseudogene TRBV3-2) and TRBJ1-2; D remains ambiguous. Material: peripheral blood. Here the CDR3 reads CASSRFHTGYGYTF. Here the CDR3 DNA reads TGTGCCAGCAGCCGCTTTCATACGGGGTATGGCTACACCTTC.